The 26 T cell receptor beta chains below come from one sample, sequenced in a study of STAT5B mutations in CD4+ large granular lymphocyte leukemia (dated by TCRdb to the early 2020s). Libraries were made using the immunoSEQ multiplex PCR assay. This immuneACCESS table, as held by TCRdb, lists in-frame sequences with V and J called but not all clones. Of the missing ones, under half trace to an unresolved V gene in checked studies; the others have no known cause. This sample has roughly 48,000 clones in its table, and roughly 70% of those were observed once. The ten largest clones capture 1.5% of the sample. Sequenced: CD4+ T cells from blood buffy coats. Receptors originate from a human donor in good health.

This chain connects TRBV11-1 to TRBJ2-7; weak D call: TRBD2 (6 bases). The germline gives CDR1 SGHAT, CDR2 FQDESV (reference sequence). The CDR3 is 13 amino acids. Trimming took off 1 base at V and 7 bases at J, with 11 bases between the two ends. CDR3 bases: TGTGCCAGCAGCTTAGTGGCAGGGAGGGAGCAGTACTTC. Its translation: CASSLVAGREQYF.

V gene TRBV7-9 combines with J gene TRBJ1-1; tentative D call: TRBD1 (5 bases). Per the germline V gene, CDR1 is SEHNR and CDR2 is FQNEAQ (reference sequence). CDR3 length equals 14 residues. Trimming pared 5 bases from V and 3 bases from J, leaving 13 bases between. The CDR3 here is CASSARFRDTEAFF. The CDR3 DNA reads as TGTGCCAGCAGCGCCAGGTTCAGGGACACTGAAGCTTTCTTT. Combining the CDR3 with reference TRBV7-9 and TRBJ1-1 gives the whole variable domain DTGVSQNPRHKITKRGQNVTFRCDPISEHNRLYWYRQTLGQGPEFLTYFQNEAQLEKSRLLSDRFSAERPKGSFSTLEIQRTEQGDSAMYLCASSARFRDTEAFFGQGTRLTVV.

This clone was picked up a small number of times. The J gene is TRBJ1-5, the V gene TRBV6-1, with D possibly matching TRBD1 (5 bases). The CDR3 has 14 amino acids. Trimming pared 1 base from V and 1 base from J, leaving 5 bases between. CDR1 and CDR2 from the germline V gene are MNHNS and SASEGT. The CDR3 region is CASSEGQSNQPQHF. Here the CDR3 DNA reads TGTGCCAGCAGTGAAGGACAGAGCAATCAGCCCCAGCATTTT.

The V gene is TRBV15, the J gene TRBJ2-7; no reliable D call. The CDR3 consists of 11 residues. Germline loops: CDR1 LNHNV, CDR2 YYDKDF (reference sequence). V lost 9 bases and J 4 bases, leaving 10 bases between the germline ends. The CDR3: CATSSRYEQYV. The CDR3, as DNA: TGTGCCACTAGCTCGAGATACGAGCAGTACGTC.

This clone turned up a few times. This chain uses TRBV19 with TRBJ1-2; D not resolved. This CDR3 contains 14 residues. Germline V gene sequence: CDR1 LNHDA, CDR2 SQIVND (reference sequence). V shed 5 bases and J shed 4 bases, with 14 bases lying between them. The DNA for the CDR3 is TGTGCCAGTAGTCTTGGAGAGGGCAGCTATGGCTACACCTTC. This gives the protein CASSLGEGSYGYTF. The full variable domain, its missing parts supplied by reference TRBV19 and TRBJ1-2, is DGGITQSPKYLFRKEGQNVTLSCEQNLNHDAMYWYRQDPGQGLRLIYYSQIVNDFQKGDIAEGYSVSREKKESFPLTVTSAQKNPTAFYLCASSLGEGSYGYTFGSGTRLTVV.

The chain uses TRBV2 and TRBJ1-3; D may be TRBD1 (5 bases). This CDR3 is 14 amino acids long. Germline values: CDR1 SNHLY, CDR2 FYNNEI. The ends were cut back, 2 bases at V and 4 bases at J, with 9 bases in the middle. This CDR3 is CASSESGMGNTIYF. CDR3 bases: TGTGCCAGCAGTGAATCAGGGATGGGAAACACCATATATTTT.

The chain employs TRBV6-5 and TRBJ2-7, with 9 bases fitting TRBD1. Per germline, CDR1 MNHEY and CDR2 SVGAGI. The CDR3 spans 15 residues. V was pared by 5 bases and J by 2 bases, with 7 bases of the junction left unmatched. The CDR3 protein is CASSQTGGAAYEQYF. DNA of the CDR3: TGTGCCAGCAGTCAAACAGGGGGCGCGGCCTACGAGCAGTACTTC.

The chain combines TRBV5-4 with TRBJ2-3, with 7 positions matching TRBD2. Trimming at V came to 5 bases and at J to 4 bases, leaving 7 bases not matched to a gene. From germline, CDR1 is SGHNT and CDR2 YYREEE (reference sequence). The CDR3 runs to 14 residues. DNA for the CDR3: TGTGCCAGCAGACCAGGCGGGGGTGCAGATACGCAGTATTTT. It encodes CASRPGGGADTQYF.

The chain combines TRBV5-1 with TRBJ2-3, with a tentative D call TRBD1 (6 bases). The V and J ends lost 4 bases and 2 bases respectively, with 14 bases between them. CDR3 length equals 15 residues. CDR1 and CDR2 from the germline V gene are SGHRS and YFSETQ. The CDR3 spells CASSAGTRDTDTQYF. The CDR3 coding sequence is TGCGCCAGCAGCGCCGGGACAAGAGACACAGATACGCAGTATTTT.

The chain uses TRBV18 and TRBJ2-5; D remains ambiguous. Looked up from germline, CDR1 is KGHSH and CDR2 is LQKENI. CDR3 length: 13 amino acids. The V gene lost 3 bases and the J gene lost 1 base, with 6 bases spanning the gap. The CDR3 DNA reads TGTGCCAGCTCACCGCGATCCCAAGAGACCCAGTACTTC. Translating gives CASSPRSQETQYF. The variable domain in full, with the rest retrieved from reference TRBV18 and TRBJ2-5, is NAGVMQNPRHLVRRRGQEARLRCSPMKGHSHVYWYRQLPEEGLKFMVYLQKENIIDESGMPKERFSAEFPKEGPSILRIQQVVRGDSAAYFCASSPRSQETQYFGPGTRLLVL.

The chain is built from TRBV7-6 and TRBJ2-5, with unresolved D. From germline, CDR1 is SGHVS and CDR2 FNYEAQ. V was trimmed by 2 bases and J by 5 bases, leaving 6 bases between them. The CDR3 spans 12 residues. The CDR3 spells CASSLQLETQYF. CDR3 nucleotide sequence: TGTGCCAGCAGCTTACAGCTGGAGACCCAGTACTTC.

The chain couples TRBV2 to TRBJ2-3; 9 bases align to TRBD1. Germline CDR1 and CDR2: SNHLY and FYNNEI. With V trimmed by 6 bases and J by 8 bases, 18 bases remained unmatched. The CDR3 is 17 amino acids. The CDR3 here is CASRRLETGGSPGTQYF. CDR3 DNA: TGTGCCAGCAGAAGGTTAGAGACAGGGGGGTCGCCGGGTACGCAGTATTTT. Full variable domain (remainder filled in from reference TRBV2 and TRBJ2-3): EPEVTQTPSHQVTQMGQEVILRCVPISNHLYFYWYRQILGQKVEFLVSFYNNEISEKSEIFDDQFSVERPDGSNFTLKIRSTKLEDSAMYFCASRRLETGGSPGTQYFGPGTRLTVL.

The chain links TRBV11-2 to TRBJ1-4; 9 bases align to TRBD1. Germline V gene lookup returns CDR1 SGHAT and CDR2 FQNNGV. V was pared by 5 bases and J by 1 base, with 11 bases of the junction left unmatched. The CDR3 runs to 18 residues. The CDR3 sequence: CASSTGTGSLGTNEKLFF. In nucleotides, the CDR3 is TGTGCCAGCAGCACAGGGACAGGGTCATTGGGAACTAATGAAAAACTGTTTTTT.

This chain links TRBV7-6 with TRBJ2-3; no firm D call. Per germline, CDR1 SGHVS and CDR2 FNYEAQ. V lost 1 base and J lost 6, with 14 bases in between. The CDR3 is 15 amino acids. CDR3 loop: CASSLGTPHTDTQYF. CDR3 DNA: TGTGCCAGCAGCTTAGGGACGCCTCACACCGATACGCAGTATTTT.

This chain joins TRBV29-1 and TRBJ2-5, with D perhaps matching TRBD1 (6 bases). The CDR3 has 12 residues. Germline values: CDR1 SQVTM, CDR2 ANQGSEA. V gave up 6 bases and J gave up 3 bases, with 11 bases separating them. The CDR3 DNA reads TGCAGCGTAGCCCGACAGGAAGAGACCCAGTACTTC. Translated, it gives CSVARQEETQYF.

CDR3 protein: CASSSPSSYEQYF. CDR3 in DNA: TGTGCCAGCAGCAGTCCGAGCTCCTACGAGCAGTACTTC. The chain is built from TRBV27 and TRBJ2-7; D unclear. There are 13 residues in the CDR3. The germline gives CDR1 MNHEY, CDR2 SMNVEV (reference sequence). Trimming pared 6 bases from V and 0 bases from J, leaving 9 bases between.

J is TRBJ1-2 and V is TRBV5-1, with D perhaps TRBD1 (5 bases). This CDR3 comprises 14 residues. V lost 0 bases, J lost 3 bases, and 9 bases lay in between. The germline CDR1 and CDR2 sequences are SGHRS and YFSETQ. Here the CDR3 DNA reads TGCGCCAGCAGCTTGGAGGGGCCACACTATGGCTACACCTTC. It translates to CASSLEGPHYGYTF.

In this sample, this clone turned up once. The J gene is TRBJ1-2, the V gene TRBV10-3; D perhaps matches TRBD1 (5 bases). CDR3 length equals 13 residues. The V gene lost 5 bases and the J gene lost 4 bases, with 11 bases spanning the gap. The germline gives CDR1 ENHRY, CDR2 SYGVKD. The CDR3: CAISTQAFYGYTF. As DNA, the CDR3 is TGTGCCATCAGTACACAGGCGTTCTATGGCTACACCTTC.

This sequence joins TRBV5-6 and TRBJ2-7; TRBD1 agrees at 9 bases. CDR1 and CDR2 from the germline V gene are SGHDT and YYEEEE. With V trimmed by 1 base and J by 4 bases, 12 bases remained unmatched. The CDR3 consists of 17 residues. CDR3 loop: CASSLRWGTGMGYEQYF. In nucleotides, the CDR3 is TGTGCCAGCAGCTTGCGATGGGGGACAGGGATGGGGTACGAGCAGTACTTC.

The V call is TRBV29-1, the J call TRBJ2-1; no reliable D call. V was cut by 3 bases and J by 6 bases, with 9 bases left in between. Germline loops: CDR1 SQVTM, CDR2 ANQGSEA. CDR3 size: 12 residues. The CDR3 DNA is TGCAGCGTTGATTCTCGGACCAATGAGCAGTTCTTC. It yields the protein CSVDSRTNEQFF.

The V gene is TRBV2, the J gene TRBJ1-5, with a weak D call TRBD1 (6 bases). The CDR3 has 14 amino acids. The V end lost 8 bases, the J end lost 2 bases, and 13 bases lay between the germline ends. Per germline, CDR1 SNHLY and CDR2 FYNNEI. The chain's CDR3 is CASSGQIRNQPQHF. As DNA, the CDR3 is TGTGCCAGCTCTGGACAGATTCGCAATCAGCCCCAGCATTTT.

The rearrangement links TRBV5-6 to TRBJ1-4; 8 positions match TRBD1. The CDR3 runs 15 residues. Looked up from germline, CDR1 is SGHDT and CDR2 is YYEEEE. V lost 4 bases and J lost 5; bases outside the gene matches: 7. The CDR3 bases are TGTGCCAGCAGCCGTAGGACAGGGATGAATGAAAAACTGTTTTTT. Its protein product is CASSRRTGMNEKLFF.

The V call is TRBV18, the J call TRBJ2-1; TRBD2 might be the D (5 bases). Per germline, CDR1 KGHSH and CDR2 LQKENI. The CDR3 contains 13 residues. V was clipped by 3 bases and J by 8 bases, with 11 bases between them. CDR3 sequence: CASSPRESHEQFF. DNA of the CDR3: TGTGCCAGCTCACCCCGGGAATCACATGAGCAGTTCTTC.

V gene TRBV29-1 combines with J gene TRBJ2-7; 11 bases are shared with TRBD2. The CDR3 extends over 14 amino acids. The trim removed 7 bases at V and 2 bases at J, leaving 7 bases unmatched. Per the germline V gene, CDR1 is SQVTM and CDR2 is ANQGSEA. The CDR3 DNA reads TGCAGCGCCCGACTAGCGGGGAACCCCTACGAGCAGTACTTC. It specifies CSARLAGNPYEQYF.

This clone appeared a single time. The chain is built from TRBV7-9 and TRBJ1-3; no definite D call. This CDR3 is built from 14 residues. V was shortened by 1 base and J by 0 bases, with 4 bases between the two germline ends. Germline V gene lookup returns CDR1 SEHNR and CDR2 FQNEAQ (reference sequence). In DNA form, the CDR3 reads TGTGCCAGCAGCTTAGTGGGCTCTGGAAACACCATATATTTT. Amino acid sequence: CASSLVGSGNTIYF.

The J gene is TRBJ2-3, the V gene TRBV5-1; D possibly corresponds to TRBD1 (5 bases). Trimming cost V 0 bases and J 2 bases, with 10 bases left between them. CDR1 is SGHRS, CDR2 YFSETQ, per germline. The CDR3 runs to 15 residues. The CDR3 DNA follows: TGCGCCAGCAGCTTGGCCGGCAGGGTCACAGATACGCAGTATTTT. Amino acid sequence: CASSLAGRVTDTQYF.